What follows describes a single TCR beta chain. An end of the junction differs from the germline gene, which may be a read error. The sample is drawn from a study of cytomegalovirus exposure and HLA in healthy donors. Germline values: CDR1 SNHLY, CDR2 FYNNEI. The CDR3 length is 11 residues. Here immunoSEQ multiplex PCR was the method, and the copy in TCRdb shows in-frame clones only, minus some. The sample records around 150,000 clones, roughly 90% being singletons. The rearrangement links TRBV2 to TRBJ2-7; a possible D gene is TRBD2 (6 bases). The sequence was obtained from a man in his late teens or twenties in good health and CMV-seronegative. Sequenced material: PBMCs. The CDR3 loop reads CASSERRDVDF. In nucleotides, the CDR3 is TGTGCCAGCAGTGAACGGCGGGACGTTGACTTC.